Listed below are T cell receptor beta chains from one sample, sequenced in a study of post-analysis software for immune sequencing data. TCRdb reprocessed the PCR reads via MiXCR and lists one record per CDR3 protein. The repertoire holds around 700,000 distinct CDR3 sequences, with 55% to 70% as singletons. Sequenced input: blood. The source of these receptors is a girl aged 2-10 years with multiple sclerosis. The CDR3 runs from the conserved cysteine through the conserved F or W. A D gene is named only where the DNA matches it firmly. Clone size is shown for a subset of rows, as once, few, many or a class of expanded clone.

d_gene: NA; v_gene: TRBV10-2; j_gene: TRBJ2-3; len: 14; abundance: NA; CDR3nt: TGCGCCAGCTCGGACTTGCCGTCCTCGGATACGCAGTATTTT; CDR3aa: CASSDLPSSDTQYF
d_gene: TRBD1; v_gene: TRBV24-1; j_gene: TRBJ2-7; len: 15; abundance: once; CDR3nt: TGTGCCACCAGTGATGGAATGGGACAGACCTACGAGCAGTACTTC; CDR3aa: CATSDGMGQTYEQYF
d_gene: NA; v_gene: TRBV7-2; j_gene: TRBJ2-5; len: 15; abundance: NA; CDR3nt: TGTGCCAGCAGCCTACCATGGACAGCCGAAGAGACCCAGTACTTC; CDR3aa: CASSLPWTAEETQYF
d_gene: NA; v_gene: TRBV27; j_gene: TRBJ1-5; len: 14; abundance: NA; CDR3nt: TGTGCCAGCAGTCCCCTCGGAGGATTTGGGCCCCAGCATTTT; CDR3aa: CASSPLGGFGPQHF
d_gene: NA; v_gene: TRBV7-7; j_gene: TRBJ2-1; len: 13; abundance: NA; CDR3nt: TGTGCTAGCAGCTTAACAGGGCCAAATGAGCAGTTCTTC; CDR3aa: CASSLTGPNEQFF
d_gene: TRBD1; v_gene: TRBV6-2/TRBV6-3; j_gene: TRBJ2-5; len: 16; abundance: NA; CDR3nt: TGTGCCAGCAGTCCGCGCTTTGACAGGGGTCTAGAGACCCAGTACTTC; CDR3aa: CASSPRFDRGLETQYF
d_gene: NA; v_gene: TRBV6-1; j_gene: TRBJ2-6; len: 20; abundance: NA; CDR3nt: TGTGCCAGCAGTCCTGCCGGTGGGCAGGTGGGACACTCTGGGGCCAACGTCCTGACTTTC; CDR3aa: CASSPAGGQVGHSGANVLTF
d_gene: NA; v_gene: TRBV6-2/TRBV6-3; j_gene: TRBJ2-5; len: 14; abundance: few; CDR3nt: TGTGCCAGCAGCCTTACCGGGTATCAAGAGACCCAGTACTTC; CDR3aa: CASSLTGYQETQYF
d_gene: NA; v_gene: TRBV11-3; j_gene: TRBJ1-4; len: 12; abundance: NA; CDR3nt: TGTGCCAGCACTGACTCGTCGGAAAAACTGTTTTTT; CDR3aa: CASTDSSEKLFF
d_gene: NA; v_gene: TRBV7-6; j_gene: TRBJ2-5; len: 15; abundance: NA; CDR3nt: TGTGCCAGCAGCTCACAGGACGGGGACGGAGAGACCCAGTACTTC; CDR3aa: CASSSQDGDGETQYF
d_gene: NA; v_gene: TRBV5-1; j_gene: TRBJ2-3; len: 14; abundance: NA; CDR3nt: TGCGCCAGCAGCTTGTCTTCTGCGGGAGATACGCAGTATTTT; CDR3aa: CASSLSSAGDTQYF
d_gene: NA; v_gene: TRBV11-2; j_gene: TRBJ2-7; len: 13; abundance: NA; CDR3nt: TGTGCCAGCAGCTTCACAGGCTTCTACGAGCAGTACTTC; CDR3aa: CASSFTGFYEQYF
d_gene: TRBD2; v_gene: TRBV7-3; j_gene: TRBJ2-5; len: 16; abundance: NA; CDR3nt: TGTGTCAGCAGCCCCACGGGGACTAGCTGGCAAGAGACCCAGTACTTC; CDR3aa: CVSSPTGTSWQETQYF
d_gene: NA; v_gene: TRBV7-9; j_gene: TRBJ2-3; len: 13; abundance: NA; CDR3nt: TGTGCCAGCAGCCGCAGGGCCGCAGATACGCAGTATTTT; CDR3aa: CASSRRAADTQYF
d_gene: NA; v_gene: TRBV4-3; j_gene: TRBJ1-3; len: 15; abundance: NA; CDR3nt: TGCGCCAGCAGCCAGTACCGGGGCTCTGGAAACACCATATATTTT; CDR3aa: CASSQYRGSGNTIYF
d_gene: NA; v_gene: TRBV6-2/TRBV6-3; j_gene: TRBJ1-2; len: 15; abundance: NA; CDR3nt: TGTGCCAGCAGTTACTCAGGGACTCCCCTCCATGGCTACACCTTC; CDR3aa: CASSYSGTPLHGYTF
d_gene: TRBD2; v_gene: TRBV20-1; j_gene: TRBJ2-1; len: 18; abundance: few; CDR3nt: TGCAGTGCTAGAGATCCACATACTAGCGGTAGCTCCTACAATGAGCAGTTCTTC; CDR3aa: CSARDPHTSGSSYNEQFF
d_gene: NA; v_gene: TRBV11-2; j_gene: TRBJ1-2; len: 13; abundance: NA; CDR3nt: TGTGCCAGCAGCTTTTCGGTTACCTATGGCTACACCTTC; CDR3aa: CASSFSVTYGYTF
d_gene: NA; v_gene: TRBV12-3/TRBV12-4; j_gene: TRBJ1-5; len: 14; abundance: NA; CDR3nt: TGTGCCAGCAGCCGGCAGATGAACAAACAGCCCCAGCATTTT; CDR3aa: CASSRQMNKQPQHF
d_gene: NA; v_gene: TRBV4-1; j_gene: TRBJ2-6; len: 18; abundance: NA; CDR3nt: TGCGCCAGCAGCCAAGACTCAGGGTTGGCCCCGGGGGCCAACGTCCTGACTTTC; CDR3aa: CASSQDSGLAPGANVLTF
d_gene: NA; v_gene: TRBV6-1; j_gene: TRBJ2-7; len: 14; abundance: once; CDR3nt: TGTGCCAGCATCCGAGGGGAAGTCTCCTACGAGCAGTACTTC; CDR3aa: CASIRGEVSYEQYF
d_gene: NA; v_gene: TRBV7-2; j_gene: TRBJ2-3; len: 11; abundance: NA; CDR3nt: TGTGCCAGCAGCGAAATGGATACGCAGTATTTT; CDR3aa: CASSEMDTQYF
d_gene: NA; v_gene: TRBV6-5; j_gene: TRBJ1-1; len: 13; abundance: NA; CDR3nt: TGTGCCAGCAGTTCTCTAATGAACACTGAAGCTTTCTTT; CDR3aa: CASSSLMNTEAFF
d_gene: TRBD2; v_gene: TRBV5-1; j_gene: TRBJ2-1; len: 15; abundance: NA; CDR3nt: TGCGCCAGCAGCTCAAGACTAGCGGGAGCCATAAAGGAGTTCTTC; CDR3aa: CASSSRLAGAIKEFF
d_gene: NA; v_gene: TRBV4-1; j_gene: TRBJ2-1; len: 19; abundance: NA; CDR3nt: TGCGCCAGCAGCCAAGAAGTTCCCGTCCTATTGAAGCGGTACAATGAGCAGTTCTTC; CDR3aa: CASSQEVPVLLKRYNEQFF
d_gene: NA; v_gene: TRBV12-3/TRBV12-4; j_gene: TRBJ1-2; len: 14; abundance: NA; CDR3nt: TGTGCCAGCAGCTTCGGACACCGGAATATGGACTACACCTTC; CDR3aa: CASSFGHRNMDYTF